There are many counts of the clone carrying this T cell receptor (beta chain). This specimen comes from a study of T cells in Graves' hyperthyroidism and ophthalmopathy. Germline V gene lookup returns CDR1 DFQATT and CDR2 SNEGSKA (reference sequence). This CDR3 comprises 15 residues. Trimming cost V 7 bases and J 9 bases; bases outside gene matches: 17. Source material for PBMCs was around 10 ml fresh peripheral blood. TCR beta CDR3 regions were amplified from RNA. When the TCR CDR3 underwent first-round RT-PCR, the HTBI primer set was used. TCRdb processed the multiplex PCR reads anew with MiXCR; each CDR3 protein has one entry. The sample comprises some 460,000 distinct CDR3 sequences, approximately 15% of which are singletons, and 7.5% to 9% rests with the top ten.

The specimen sequenced was blood. The V and J genes are TRBV20-1 and TRBJ2-1, with 8 bases that match TRBD2. The receptor's source is a woman under 30 with Graves' hyperthyroidism. DNA of the CDR3: TGCAGTGTCATCCAGCGGGGGAGTTTATCCCCTGAGCAGTTCTTC. This sequence encodes CSVIQRGSLSPEQFF.